The 20 T cell receptor beta chains given below trace back to one sample, sequenced in a study of T-cell reconstitution after alpha-beta-depleted transplantation in children (TCRdb year 2016). The treatment or condition tag for this specimen amounts to: allogeneic hematopoietic cell transplantation with graft depleted of TCRalphabeta T cells and CD19 B cells. The method behind the library was PCR. Reads for this sample came from an Illumina HiSeq 2500. TCR library preparation used molecular barcoding, with unique molecular identifiers applied to normalize quantification of the TCRbeta repertoire. The public reads were reprocessed in TCRdb via fastp at Q25 and MiXCR, keeping in-frame beta chains. Entries that share a CDR3 protein sequence are merged under the most common genes and DNA. This sample is represented by 500,000 to 600,000 distinct CDR3 sequences; 25% to 30% of them were singletons. The ten largest make up about a third of the sample.

The input for sequencing was PBMCs, taken before TCRalphabeta/CD19-depleted stem cell transplant. These TCRs come from a boy less than two years old with Wiskott-Aldrich syndrome, due to receive a stem cell transplant.

A few counts support this clonotype. The genes are TRBV5-1 and TRBJ2-6; D gene uncertain. The germline V and J ends were trimmed by 1 base and 2 bases, with 10 bases remaining between them. The CDR3 totals 16 residues. Per the germline V gene, CDR1 is SGHRS and CDR2 is YFSETQ. The CDR3 DNA follows: TGCGCCAGCAGCTTGTTATTGGGAACTGGGGCCAACGTCCTGACTTTC. Encoded protein: CASSLLLGTGANVLTF. Complete variable domain (other parts from reference TRBV5-1 and TRBJ2-6): KAGVTQTPRYLIKTRGQQVTLSCSPISGHRSVSWYQQTPGQGLQFLFEYFSETQRNKGNFPGRFSGRQFSNSRSEMNVSTLELGDSALYLCASSLLLGTGANVLTFGAGSRLTVL.

The chain carries TRBV5-1 and TRBJ2-1; D remains unclear. Germline V gene sequence: CDR1 SGHRS, CDR2 YFSETQ. This CDR3 is 14 amino acids long. V gave up 5 bases and J gave up 3 bases, with 12 bases separating them. In DNA form, the CDR3 reads TGCGCCAGCAGATCCGTACTGCGCTACAATGAGCAGTTCTTC. Protein sequence: CASRSVLRYNEQFF.

This clonotype was counted many times. This sequence joins TRBV24-1 and TRBJ2-5; maybe TRBD2 (5 bases). This CDR3 region has 11 residues. Germline V lookup: CDR1 KGHDR, CDR2 SFDVKD. V was pared by 7 bases and J by 7 bases, with 9 bases between. In DNA, the CDR3 is TGTGCCACCAGCGACTATGGGACCCAGTACTTC. Translated: CATSDYGTQYF.

The V call is TRBV20-1, the J call TRBJ1-2; D gene unclear. Germline lookup yields CDR1 DFQATT and CDR2 SNEGSKA (reference sequence). V dropped 0 bases and J dropped 5 bases, with 22 bases sitting between them. The CDR3 has 17 amino acids. CDR3 DNA sequence: TGCAGTGCTAGAGATGGTCGGACGGACTTTCATTCTTATGGCTACACCTTC. Translating it yields CSARDGRTDFHSYGYTF.

The chain recombines TRBV7-3 with TRBJ2-3; TRBD1 or TRBD2 may be the D gene (5 bases each). Trimming removed 2 bases from V and 2 bases from J, with 14 bases in between. The germline CDR1 and CDR2 sequences are SGHTA and FQGTGA. CDR3 length: 16 amino acids. CDR3 coding DNA: TGTGCCAGCAGCTTAGACGGGGCCCCCCACACAGATACGCAGTATTTT. As protein: CASSLDGAPHTDTQYF.

This clonotype was picked up a small number of times. The V gene is TRBV7-6, the J gene TRBJ2-3; 8 positions match TRBD2. The CDR3 length is 16 residues. Trimming at V came to 1 base and at J to 4 bases, leaving 7 bases not matched to a gene. Germline values: CDR1 SGHVS, CDR2 FNYEAQ. The CDR3 sequence is CASSLESAGGADTQYF. CDR3 bases: TGTGCCAGCAGCTTAGAGTCGGCGGGAGGCGCAGATACGCAGTATTTT. Variable domain in full (rest from reference TRBV7-6 and TRBJ2-3): GAGVSQSPRYKVTKRGQDVALRCDPISGHVSLYWYRQALGQGPEFLTYFNYEAQQDKSGLPNDRFSAERPEGSISTLTIQRTEQRDSAMYRCASSLESAGGADTQYFGPGTRLTVL.

The chain is built from TRBV29-1 and TRBJ1-2; possibly TRBD1 for D (5 bases). The V gene lost 0 bases and the J gene lost 8 bases, with 10 bases spanning the gap. Looked up from germline, CDR1 is SQVTM and CDR2 is ANQGSEA. This CDR3 has 12 amino acids. The CDR3 is CSVEDLRGGYTF. The CDR3 region has the DNA TGCAGCGTTGAAGATCTAAGGGGCGGCTACACCTTC.

This clonotype was picked up a small number of times. The V and J genes are TRBV20-1 and TRBJ2-3, with TRBD2 as a possible D gene (5 bases). Trimming took off 6 bases at V and 1 base at J, with 11 bases between the two ends. The CDR3 runs 13 residues. Germline assignment: CDR1 DFQATT and CDR2 SNEGSKA (reference sequence). This CDR3 is CSAVQAGTDTQYF. CDR3 in DNA: TGCAGTGCCGTGCAAGCGGGCACAGATACGCAGTATTTT.

The gene calls are TRBV20-1 and TRBJ2-7; D possibly corresponds to TRBD2 (6 bases). The CDR3 consists of 14 residues. CDR1 is DFQATT, CDR2 SNEGSKA, per germline (reference sequence). Trimming removed 6 bases from V and 3 bases from J, with 18 bases in between. The CDR3 loop reads CSAGLGDFIYEQYF. The CDR3 DNA sequence: TGCAGTGCAGGATTGGGGGACTTTATCTACGAGCAGTACTTC.

The chain links TRBV5-4 to TRBJ2-3; D is possibly TRBD2 (7 bases). V was trimmed by 0 bases and J by 6 bases, leaving 20 bases between them. The CDR3 length is 17 residues. From germline, CDR1 is SGHNT and CDR2 YYREEE (reference sequence). The CDR3 nucleotides are TGTGCCAGCAGCTTGGGAGGGGGAGCGGGAATTTCTGATACGCAGTATTTT. Translation: CASSLGGGAGISDTQYF.

The chain combines TRBV20-1 with TRBJ2-2; D possibly corresponds to TRBD2 (6 bases). Per germline, CDR1 DFQATT and CDR2 SNEGSKA (reference sequence). CDR3 size: 13 residues. V gave up 0 bases and J gave up 6 bases, with 8 bases separating them. The CDR3 protein is CSARDWRAGELFF. DNA for the CDR3: TGCAGTGCTAGAGATTGGAGGGCCGGGGAGCTGTTTTTT.

This clonotype appeared a few times. This rearrangement joins TRBV4-1 to TRBJ2-7, with D unresolved. Germline assignment: CDR1 MGHRA and CDR2 YSYEKL. Deletions cut 1 base from V and 3 bases from J, with 7 bases between. The CDR3 contains 13 residues. The CDR3, as DNA: TGCGCCAGCAGCCAAGTTCTGGACTACGAGCAGTACTTC. This translates into CASSQVLDYEQYF.

J is TRBJ2-3 and V is TRBV5-1, with D uncertain. Per the germline V gene, CDR1 is SGHRS and CDR2 is YFSETQ. V lost 1 base to trimming and J lost 4 bases, with 13 bases between them. The CDR3 covers 15 residues. CDR3 protein: CASSLNIPSSDTQYF. The CDR3 bases are TGCGCCAGCAGCTTGAACATCCCCAGTTCAGATACGCAGTATTTT. The full variable domain, completed using reference TRBV5-1 and TRBJ2-3, is KAGVTQTPRYLIKTRGQQVTLSCSPISGHRSVSWYQQTPGQGLQFLFEYFSETQRNKGNFPGRFSGRQFSNSRSEMNVSTLELGDSALYLCASSLNIPSSDTQYFGPGTRLTVL.

This clonotype was counted only a few times. The chain couples TRBV20-1 to TRBJ2-7; 11 bases are a match to TRBD2. The CDR3 spans 13 residues. Per germline, CDR1 DFQATT and CDR2 SNEGSKA (reference sequence). J gave up 6 bases and V 2 bases, and 3 bases lay outside the gene matches. CDR3 sequence: CSARLLAGGEQYF. CDR3 in DNA: TGCAGTGCTAGATTGCTAGCGGGAGGCGAGCAGTACTTC.

The CDR3 sequence: CASKTGSSTDTQYF. In DNA, the CDR3 is TGCGCCAGCAAAACAGGGTCTAGCACAGATACGCAGTATTTT. V is TRBV5-1 and J is TRBJ2-3; a possible D gene is TRBD1 (6 bases). Germline V gives CDR1 SGHRS, CDR2 YFSETQ. This CDR3 region has 14 residues. V shed 6 bases and J shed 0 bases, with 11 bases lying between them.

This clonotype was seen a few times. This chain connects TRBV5-6 to TRBJ2-1; TRBD2 is a possible D gene (6 bases). This CDR3 has 16 amino acids. Trimming removed 1 base from V and 0 bases from J, with 11 bases in between. From germline, CDR1 is SGHDT and CDR2 YYEEEE. CDR3 residues: CASSLFGSGSYNEQFF. DNA of the CDR3: TGTGCCAGCAGCTTGTTCGGGAGCGGCTCCTACAATGAGCAGTTCTTC.

This clonotype appeared a few times. This sequence joins TRBV5-5 and TRBJ1-3; perhaps TRBD1 as D (5 bases). Trimming stripped 2 bases from V and 4 bases from J, with 10 bases between. Per germline, CDR1 SGHKS and CDR2 YYEKEE (reference sequence). The length of the CDR3 is 14 residues. Written as DNA, the CDR3 is TGTGCCAGCAGCTTCCCGGGACGCGGAAACACCATATATTTT. This translates into CASSFPGRGNTIYF.

The chain has TRBV12-3 or TRBV12-4 and TRBJ2-5; 11 bases are shared with TRBD2. The CDR3 is made up of 16 amino acids. After removal of 6 bases from V and 1 base from J, the junction contained 7 bases not matched to a gene. CDR3 amino acids: CASSPPGLAAQETQYF. CDR3 coding DNA: TGTGCCAGCAGCCCCCCGGGACTAGCGGCCCAAGAGACCCAGTACTTC.

The chain employs TRBV7-6 and TRBJ2-2; D may be TRBD1 or TRBD2 (5 bases each). Germline values: CDR1 SGHVS, CDR2 FNYEAQ. Trimming took 1 base from V and 4 from J, leaving 16 bases between them. There are 17 residues in the CDR3. CDR3 DNA sequence: TGTGCCAGCAGCTTAGATGGGGGAGCTAACCCCACCGGGGAGCTGTTTTTT. It is translated as CASSLDGGANPTGELFF.

The chain employs TRBV4-1 and TRBJ2-5, with a tentative D call TRBD2 (5 bases). CDR3 length: 14 residues. Between the trimmed V and J ends, which lost 1 base and 5 bases, there was a span of 11 bases. The germline CDR1 and CDR2 sequences are MGHRA and YSYEKL. The CDR3 nucleotides are TGCGCCAGCAGCCAAGTCAGAGGGCCGGAGACCCAGTACTTC. This translates into CASSQVRGPETQYF.